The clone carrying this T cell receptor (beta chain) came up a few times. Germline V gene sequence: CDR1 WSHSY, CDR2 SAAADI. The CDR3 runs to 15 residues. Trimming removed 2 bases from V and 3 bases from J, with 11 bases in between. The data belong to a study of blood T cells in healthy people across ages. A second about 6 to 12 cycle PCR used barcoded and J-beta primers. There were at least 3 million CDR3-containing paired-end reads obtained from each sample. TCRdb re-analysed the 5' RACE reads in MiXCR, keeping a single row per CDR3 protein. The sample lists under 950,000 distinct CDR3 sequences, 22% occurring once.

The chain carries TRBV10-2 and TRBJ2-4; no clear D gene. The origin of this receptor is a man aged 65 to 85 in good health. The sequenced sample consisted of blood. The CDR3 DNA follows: TGCGCCAGCAGTGAGCCTCCGGGTGACAAAAACATTCAGTACTTC. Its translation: CASSEPPGDKNIQYF.